The entry below gives a single T cell receptor beta chain sequence along with its context. Its antigen is not identified. Some clones are missing from TCRdb's copy, which holds only in-frame ones; the method was immunoSEQ multiplex PCR. The sample carries about 77,000 clones, about nine tenths recorded once. Germline CDR1 is MGHRA and CDR2 is YSYEKL. This CDR3 region has 22 residues. V lost 0 bases and J lost 5; bases outside the gene matches: 23. These data are taken from a study of OX40 agonist ivuxolimab in advanced cancers. Background on the study: Ivuxolimab, an agonist antibody against OX40 (CD134), was given to patients. Subjects had a mean age of around 60 years, with a range of roughly 20 to 79; around 83% were male. Patients treated during dose escalation were battling hepatocellular carcinoma, melanoma, renal cell or head and neck cancer. Study-level findings and limits: It was also the case that some nonresponders had low normalized T-cell clonal expansion.

Sequencing used CD4+ or CD8+ T cells sorted from blood, obtained in a trial of the OX40 agonist ivuxolimab. This chain joins TRBV4-1 and TRBJ1-1; 11 bases are a match to TRBD1. The source of this sequence is an adult with an advanced solid tumor such as melanoma, head and neck, liver or kidney cancer. The CDR3 DNA sequence: TGCGCCAGCAGCCAAGAGCCAGAGATCTCCGGGACAGGGGGTTCCCCGGGGACTGAAGCTTTCTTT. Translation: CASSQEPEISGTGGSPGTEAFF.